The 17 T cell receptor beta chains below all came from one sample that was sequenced in a study of blood T cell repertoires in COVID-19. Sequenced by immunoSEQ multiplex PCR; TCRdb stores in-frame clones only, minus some. The sample records 30,000 to 35,000 clones, roughly 91% being singletons. Sequencing was done on a sample of peripheral blood. Every receptor here comes from a man older than 75 with acute or convalescent COVID-19.

V is TRBV30 and J is TRBJ2-7; TRBD1 is a possible D gene (5 bases). Germline values: CDR1 GTSNPN, CDR2 SVGIG (reference sequence). V was shortened by 5 bases and J by 2 bases, with 10 bases between the two germline ends. This CDR3 contains 12 residues. CDR3 coding DNA: TGTGCCTGGGGCAGGGTTACCTACGAGCAGTACTTC. Residues: CAWGRVTYEQYF.

This chain uses TRBV6-5 with TRBJ2-3; D perhaps matches TRBD1 (6 bases). CDR3 size: 14 residues. Germline values: CDR1 MNHEY, CDR2 SVGAGI. The V gene lost 4 bases and the J gene lost 3 bases, with 11 bases spanning the gap. CDR3 DNA sequence: TGTGCCAGCAGTTCAGCAGGGGCGACAGATACGCAGTATTTT. It yields the protein CASSSAGATDTQYF.

The chain employs TRBV5-6 and TRBJ2-2; 8 bases are shared with TRBD1. With V trimmed by 4 bases and J by 5 bases, 13 bases remained unmatched. The CDR3 runs 17 residues. Looked up from germline, CDR1 is SGHDT and CDR2 is YYEEEE. DNA of the CDR3: TGTGCCAGCAGCCGACGGCGTACAGGGGGTAGGACCGGGGAGCTGTTTTTT. Protein: CASSRRRTGGRTGELFF. Full variable domain (outside the CDR3, taken from reference TRBV5-6 and TRBJ2-2): DAGVTQSPTHLIKTRGQQVTLRCSPKSGHDTVSWYQQALGQGPQFIFQYYEEEERQRGNFPDRFSGHQFPNYSSELNVNALLLGDSALYLCASSRRRTGGRTGELFFGEGSRLTVL.

The chain employs TRBV30 and TRBJ2-2, with 10 positions matching TRBD1. CDR3 length: 13 amino acids. Germline CDR1 is GTSNPN and CDR2 is SVGIG (reference sequence). V was pared by 4 bases and J by 6 bases, with 2 bases of the junction left unmatched. The CDR3 region is CAWKTGGSGELFF. The DNA for the CDR3 is TGTGCCTGGAAGACAGGGGGCTCCGGGGAGCTGTTTTTT.

The CDR3 bases are TGCGCCAGCTCGGAGGGGAATGAAAAACTGTTTTTT. It is translated as CASSEGNEKLFF. V gene TRBV10-1 combines with J gene TRBJ1-4; D is perhaps TRBD1 (5 bases). The CDR3 totals 12 residues. Germline V gene data show CDR1 as WNHNN and CDR2 as SYGVQD (reference sequence). V lost 8 bases and J lost 5, with 9 bases in between.

The V call is TRBV4-2, the J call TRBJ1-5; D is ambiguous. The CDR3 contains 18 residues. V dropped 0 bases and J dropped 0 bases, with 15 bases sitting between them. The V gene's germline CDR1 is LGHNA and CDR2 YNFKEQ. The CDR3 DNA reads TGTGCCAGCAGCCAAGATGGCGGCCGAGGGAATAGCAATCAGCCCCAGCATTTT. It is translated as CASSQDGGRGNSNQPQHF.

J is TRBJ1-5 and V is TRBV28; 7 nucleotides match TRBD1. This CDR3 spans 15 amino acids. The J segment lost 4 bases and the V segment lost 6 bases, leaving 9 bases of the junction unmatched. The V gene's germline CDR1 is MDHEN and CDR2 SYDVKM. The CDR3 spells CASSSTPGQNQPQHF. The CDR3 nucleotides are TGTGCCAGCAGCTCCACTCCGGGACAGAATCAGCCCCAGCATTTT.

The J gene is TRBJ1-1, the V gene TRBV11-2; tentatively, D is TRBD1 (6 bases). Trimming stripped 1 base from V and 4 bases from J, with 16 bases between. The CDR3 runs to 16 residues. CDR1 and CDR2 from the germline V gene are SGHAT and FQNNGV. The CDR3 sequence is CASSLGQGLIVTEAFF. CDR3 nucleotide sequence: TGTGCCAGCAGCTTAGGGCAGGGGCTAATCGTCACTGAAGCTTTCTTT.

This sequence joins TRBV18 and TRBJ2-7; perhaps TRBD1 as D (6 bases). The V gene lost 4 bases and the J gene lost 1 base, with 11 bases spanning the gap. The length of the CDR3 is 14 residues. Per germline, CDR1 KGHSH and CDR2 LQKENI. DNA for the CDR3: TGTGCCAGCTCACGCGGACAGATATCCTACGAGCAGTACTTC. Translated: CASSRGQISYEQYF.

As regards this clone: The same CDR3 is also encoded by other DNA sequences in this sample. This chain connects TRBV19 to TRBJ1-5; TRBD1 might be the D (6 bases). Trimming took 4 bases from V and 4 from J, leaving 11 bases between them. CDR1 and CDR2 from the germline V gene are LNHDA and SQIVND (reference sequence). The CDR3 has 14 amino acids. CDR3 protein: CASSTLQGNQPQHF. DNA for the CDR3: TGTGCCAGTAGTACGCTCCAGGGGAATCAGCCCCAGCATTTT.

The chain combines TRBV7-2 with TRBJ2-5; the match to TRBD1 covers 9 bases. This CDR3 has 14 amino acids. Germline CDR1 is SGHTA and CDR2 is FQGNSA. The V gene end was trimmed by 5 bases and the J gene end by 5 bases; junction bases not matched to a gene: 6. DNA of the CDR3: TGTGCCAGCAGCACCCAAACAGGGGGCGAGACCCAGTACTTC. Protein: CASSTQTGGETQYF.

In DNA, the CDR3 is TGTGCCAGTAGTCCACGGGAAGCAGAAAGAGCCTACGAGCAGTACTTC. As protein: CASSPREAERAYEQYF. This rearrangement joins TRBV19 to TRBJ2-7, with D perhaps TRBD2 (5 bases). The germline CDR1 and CDR2 sequences are LNHDA and SQIVND (reference sequence). This CDR3 comprises 16 residues. Trimming took 5 bases from V and 2 from J, leaving 19 bases between them.

The gene calls are TRBV19 and TRBJ1-4; weak D call: TRBD1 (5 bases). Per germline, CDR1 LNHDA and CDR2 SQIVND (reference sequence). Trimming removed 7 bases from V and 5 bases from J, with 20 bases in between. CDR3 length equals 16 residues. The CDR3 DNA sequence: TGTGCCAGTAACACCGCGAGCAGGGCCAACAATGAAAAACTGTTTTTT. Its translation: CASNTASRANNEKLFF.

Only one count was recorded for this clone. V usage is TRBV11-2 and J usage is TRBJ2-5; 11 nucleotides match TRBD1. This CDR3 region has 15 residues. In germline, CDR1 is SGHAT, CDR2 FQNNGV. V lost 0 bases, J lost 4 bases, and 1 base stayed unmatched. CDR3 in amino acids: CASSLEGQGVETQYF. The CDR3 DNA follows: TGTGCCAGCAGCTTAGAGGGACAGGGGGTAGAGACCCAGTACTTC.

The chain uses TRBV5-1 and TRBJ1-2, with 9 bases aligning to TRBD1. The CDR3 covers 16 residues. V trimming: 5 bases; J trimming: 4 bases; junction bases outside the gene matches: 12. Germline assignment: CDR1 SGHRS and CDR2 YFSETQ. CDR3 loop: CASSPTLDRGRYGYTF. In DNA, the CDR3 is TGCGCCAGCAGTCCTACACTGGACAGGGGCCGCTATGGCTACACCTTC.

The rearrangement links TRBV5-1 to TRBJ2-2; 10 nucleotides line up with TRBD1. The length of the CDR3 is 18 residues. The germline V gene encodes CDR1 SGHRS and CDR2 YFSETQ. V lost 0 bases, J lost 0 bases, and 5 bases stayed unmatched. The chain's CDR3 is CASSLGAGTGANTGELFF. The CDR3 DNA reads TGCGCCAGCAGCTTGGGAGCCGGGACAGGGGCGAACACCGGGGAGCTGTTTTTT.

This clone is a singleton in its sample. The CDR3 loop is CASSSGQGIYEQYF. The CDR3 nucleotides read TGTGCCAGCAGTTCCGGACAGGGCATCTACGAGCAGTACTTC. V gene TRBV6-6 combines with J gene TRBJ2-7; 8 positions match TRBD1. This CDR3 comprises 14 residues. CDR1 MNHNY and CDR2 SVGAGI come from the germline V gene (reference sequence). Unmatched junction bases numbered 5, after V lost 4 bases and J lost 3 bases.